The next 9 T cell receptor beta chains were all read from a single sample in a study of blood T cell repertoires in COVID-19. Sequencing used immunoSEQ multiplex PCR; TCRdb keeps in-frame clones, though not all of them. The sample holds over 250,000 clones, over 75% seen once. Sequencing was performed on peripheral blood. The receptors derive from a man aged 50 to 59 with active or convalescent COVID-19.

The chain employs TRBV19 and TRBJ1-2; D may be TRBD1 (5 bases). The CDR3 is 12 residues long. The germline V gene encodes CDR1 LNHDA and CDR2 SQIVND (reference sequence). V lost 5 bases to trimming and J lost 8 bases, with 12 bases between them. The DNA of the CDR3 is TGTGCCAGTAGTCATACAGGTTTGGGCTACACCTTC. Protein sequence: CASSHTGLGYTF.

This clone appeared many times. The V call is TRBV27, the J call TRBJ1-6; D perhaps matches TRBD1 (6 bases). The CDR3 sequence is 12 residues long. Looked up from germline, CDR1 is MNHEY and CDR2 is SMNVEV (reference sequence). V was trimmed by 9 bases and J by 9 bases, leaving 12 bases between them. CDR3 region: CASGQSSSPLHF. CDR3 nucleotides: TGTGCCAGTGGACAGTCTTCTTCACCCCTCCACTTT.

J is TRBJ2-3 and V is TRBV29-1, with 7 bases lining up with TRBD2. CDR1 and CDR2 from the germline V gene are SQVTM and ANQGSEA. The CDR3 covers 13 residues. The V segment lost 4 bases and the J segment 4 bases; nucleotides outside the gene matches: 5. The chain's CDR3 is CSVGAGSPDTQYF. The CDR3 DNA sequence: TGCAGCGTTGGAGCGGGGAGTCCAGATACGCAGTATTTT.

The V and J genes are TRBV4-3 and TRBJ2-5; possibly TRBD2 for D (5 bases). In germline, CDR1 is LGHNA, CDR2 YSLEER. Trimming pared 0 bases from V and 5 bases from J, leaving 10 bases between. The CDR3 is 14 amino acids. In DNA form, the CDR3 reads TGCGCCAGCAGCCAAGACAGCGGCGGCGAGACCCAGTACTTC. Translated: CASSQDSGGETQYF.

The chain has TRBV2 and TRBJ1-2; D remains unclear. V lost 2 bases and J 2 bases, leaving 15 bases between the germline ends. CDR3 length equals 16 residues. CDR1 is SNHLY and CDR2 is FYNNEI in the germline V gene. The CDR3: CASSEFFAERNYGYTF. CDR3 bases: TGTGCCAGCAGTGAATTTTTCGCAGAGAGGAACTATGGCTACACCTTC.

The chain is built from TRBV5-1 and TRBJ2-3; 11 bases align to TRBD2. V dropped 3 bases and J dropped 4; count of bases not matched to a gene: 7. Germline values: CDR1 SGHRS, CDR2 YFSETQ. The CDR3 length is 16 residues. DNA for the CDR3: TGCGCCAGCAGCTCGACCCTACTAGCGGGAGCAGATACGCAGTATTTT. This codes for CASSSTLLAGADTQYF. Filled out from reference TRBV5-1 and TRBJ2-3, the complete variable domain reads KAGVTQTPRYLIKTRGQQVTLSCSPISGHRSVSWYQQTPGQGLQFLFEYFSETQRNKGNFPGRFSGRQFSNSRSEMNVSTLELGDSALYLCASSSTLLAGADTQYFGPGTRLTVL.

This clone was observed a few times. This chain connects TRBV5-4 to TRBJ2-7; no clear D gene. The CDR3 contains 13 residues. V shed 0 bases and J shed 7 bases, with 11 bases lying between them. Germline V CDR1 and CDR2: SGHNT, YYREEE (reference sequence). CDR3 sequence reads: CASSLVGQWEQYF. The CDR3 nucleotides read TGTGCCAGCAGCTTGGTTGGTCAGTGGGAGCAGTACTTC.

V usage is TRBV28 and J usage is TRBJ2-7, with D possibly being TRBD2 (6 bases). Germline V gene sequence: CDR1 MDHEN, CDR2 SYDVKM. Trimming removed 10 bases from V and 1 base from J, with 14 bases in between. There are 13 residues in the CDR3. The CDR3 DNA follows: TGTGCCACCGCGGGACCTTCATCCTACGAGCAGTACTTC. Residues: CATAGPSSYEQYF.

A single count supports this clone. The chain employs TRBV5-1 and TRBJ2-1, with no clear D. In germline, CDR1 is SGHRS, CDR2 YFSETQ. The CDR3 is 15 residues long. V was shortened by 4 bases and J by 0 bases, with 11 bases between the two germline ends. The CDR3 coding sequence is TGCGCCAGCAGCATTCGAGCGTACTCCTACAATGAGCAGTTCTTC. It yields the protein CASSIRAYSYNEQFF.